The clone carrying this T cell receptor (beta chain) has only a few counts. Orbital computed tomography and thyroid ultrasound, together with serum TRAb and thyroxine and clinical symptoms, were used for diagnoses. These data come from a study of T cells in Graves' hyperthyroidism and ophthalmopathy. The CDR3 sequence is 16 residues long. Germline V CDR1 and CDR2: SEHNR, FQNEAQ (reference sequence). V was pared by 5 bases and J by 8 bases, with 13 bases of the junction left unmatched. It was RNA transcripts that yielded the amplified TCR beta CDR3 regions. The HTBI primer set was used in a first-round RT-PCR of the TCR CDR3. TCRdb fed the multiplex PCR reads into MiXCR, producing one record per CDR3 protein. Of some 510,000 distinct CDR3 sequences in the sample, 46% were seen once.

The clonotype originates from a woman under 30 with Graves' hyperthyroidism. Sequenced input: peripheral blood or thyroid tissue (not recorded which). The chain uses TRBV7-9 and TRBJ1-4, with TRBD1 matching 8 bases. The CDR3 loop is CASSHGVGDRGEKLFF. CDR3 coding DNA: TGTGCCAGCAGCCACGGGGTTGGAGACAGGGGCGAAAAACTGTTTTTT. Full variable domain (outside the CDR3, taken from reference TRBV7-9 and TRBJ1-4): DTGVSQNPRHKITKRGQNVTFRCDPISEHNRLYWYRQTLGQGPEFLTYFQNEAQLEKSRLLSDRFSAERPKGSFSTLEIQRTEQGDSAMYLCASSHGVGDRGEKLFFGSGTQLSVL.